This T cell receptor (beta chain) was observed in a study of cytomegalovirus exposure and HLA in healthy donors. Study results and caveats: Later on, an analysis tied around 17,000 TCR beta sequences to HLA alleles at 0.05 false discovery rate. Later analysis showed TCR association rates varying by HLA locus, highest for DRB1 and lowest for HLA-C.

With respect to this clone: The antigen is unknown.

Germline CDR1 is LGHNA and CDR2 is YNFKEQ. CDR3 size: 17 residues. Trimming at V came to 1 base and at J to 0 bases, leaving 7 bases not matched to a gene. A multiplex PCR was run with 60 Vbeta primers and 13 Jbeta primers. The method was immunoSEQ multiplex PCR; TCRdb's version includes in-frame clones alone and lacks a portion of them. Found here are about 240,000 clones, over 70% of them singletons; the top ten hold approximately 8.4%. This receptor was identified in a woman aged 60-75 years in good health and CMV-seropositive. This sequence joins TRBV4-2 and TRBJ2-7, with 9 positions matching TRBD2. Sequencing was done on a sample of PBMCs. Here the CDR3 reads CASSQGLAGTFSYEQYF. CDR3 in DNA: TGTGCCAGCAGCCAAGGGCTAGCGGGAACTTTCTCCTACGAGCAGTACTTC.